One and the same sample provided the 25 T cell receptor beta chains below, sequenced in a study of Graves' ophthalmopathy and Graves' hyperthyroidism (dated by TCRdb to the late 2010s). These reads were obtained on an Illumina HiSeq 2000. TCR beta CDR3 regions were amplified from RNA transcripts for repertoire sequencing. A first-round RT-PCR used HTBI primers with the Qiagen OneStep RT-PCR kit, followed by a second-round multiplex PCR, size selection and purification. Using fastp trimming at Q25 and MiXCR clonotype assembly, TCRdb reanalyzed the public sequencing data and kept in-frame beta chains. Here each entry gathers all rows of one CDR3 protein and keeps the most common genes and DNA. The sample includes some 1.1 million distinct CDR3 sequences, with about 40% observed a single time. Around 10% of the sample is held by the ten biggest clonotypes. The sequencing sample was made of peripheral blood or thyroid tissue (not recorded which). The receptors were gathered from an adult man with Graves' hyperthyroidism.

The CDR3 DNA reads TGTGCCAGCAGCTCAACGGGACTAGCTTCGGAGACCCAGCATTTT. Protein sequence: CASSSTGLASETQHF. The genes are TRBV7-2 and TRBJ1-5; perhaps TRBD1 as D (5 bases). V was clipped by 4 bases and J by 11 bases, with 21 bases between them. The CDR3 sequence is 15 residues long. Germline V gives CDR1 SGHTA, CDR2 FQGNSA.

In this sample, this clonotype turned up many times. The rearrangement links TRBV10-3 to TRBJ2-5; TRBD1 is a possible D gene (6 bases). V lost 6 bases, J lost 4 bases, and 9 bases lay in between. The CDR3 is made up of 12 amino acids. The germline V gene has CDR1 ENHRY and CDR2 SYGVKD. DNA for the CDR3: TGTGCCATCAGGGACAGTTTAGAGACCCAGTACTTC. Translating it yields CAIRDSLETQYF.

As concerns this clonotype: One junction end does not reproduce the germline sequence, and a read error may be involved. The rearrangement uses TRBV10-3 and TRBJ2-7, with unresolved D. Germline CDR1 ENHRY, CDR2 SYGVKD. CDR3 length: 15 residues. CDR3 sequence: CASSYSKSLLSEQYF. In nucleotides, the CDR3 is TGTGCCAGCAGTTACTCCAAATCTCTTCTGTCCGAGCAGTACTTC.

This clonotype was counted only a few times. This chain uses TRBV12-3 or TRBV12-4 with TRBJ1-2; unclear D gene. V lost 3 bases and J 8 bases, leaving 13 bases between the germline ends. This CDR3 comprises 13 residues. DNA of the CDR3: TGTGCCAGCAGTTTCGGGCGGGCGGGAGGCTACACCTTC. Translated, it gives CASSFGRAGGYTF.

This clonotype was detected once. As DNA, the CDR3 is TGCAGCTCCGGGACTAGCGGGCCGGGGGTAGAGACCCAGTACTTC. Protein product: CSSGTSGPGVETQYF. The chain combines TRBV20-1 with TRBJ2-5; 12 positions match TRBD2. The CDR3 runs to 15 residues. Per germline, CDR1 DFQATT and CDR2 SNEGSKA (reference sequence).

A word on this clonotype: A much larger clone is a single base away; this may be a read error. The gene calls are TRBV5-1 and TRBJ2-5; 7 bases match TRBD2. Germline V gives CDR1 SGHRS, CDR2 YFSETQ. The CDR3 is 14 amino acids. CDR3 protein: CTSSRGRARETQYF. CDR3 DNA: TGCACCAGCAGTCGGGGGAGGGCCCGAGAGACCCAGTACTTC.

There are many counts of this clonotype. In DNA, the CDR3 is TGCAGTGCATCTCGTCAGAGGAACACTGAAGCTTTCTTT. This gives the protein CSASRQRNTEAFF. This chain links TRBV20-1 with TRBJ1-1; no definite D call. Germline V gene data show CDR1 as DFQATT and CDR2 as SNEGSKA (reference sequence). Trimming pared 6 bases from V and 1 base from J, leaving 12 bases between. The CDR3 sequence is 13 residues long.

In its sample, this clonotype was seen once. The chain combines TRBV11-2 with TRBJ1-5; TRBD1 matches 8 bases. Germline lookup yields CDR1 SGHAT and CDR2 FQNNGV. V was clipped by 10 bases and J by 0 bases; unmatched bases: 11. This CDR3 spans 16 amino acids. The CDR3 bases are TGTGCCAACGTTGACAGGGGAAGATCTAGCAATCAGCCCCAGCATTTT. Translating gives CANVDRGRSSNQPQHF.

This clonotype was picked up a small number of times. The CDR3 ends on some other residue instead of the conserved phenylalanine or tryptophan, so this is likely a read error. V usage is TRBV5-1 and J usage is TRBJ1-1; 8 bases match TRBD1. This CDR3 region has 14 residues. Germline loops: CDR1 SGHRS, CDR2 YFSETQ. The V and J ends lost 2 bases and 3 bases, in that order; junction bases with no gene match: 3. The CDR3 DNA follows: TGCGCCAGCAGCTTAGGACAGGGATACACTGAAGCTTTCCTT. As protein: CASSLGQGYTEAFL.

Remarks on this clonotype: The conserved phenylalanine or tryptophan normally closing the CDR3 is absent here, so this likely arose from a read error. DNA of the CDR3: TGTGCCAGCAGTTACTACCCCAAGGGCGTGAACACTGAAGCTTTCCTT. As protein: CASSYYPKGVNTEAFL. The genes are TRBV7-8 and TRBJ1-1; D not resolved. From germline, CDR1 is SGHVS and CDR2 FQNEAQ. The CDR3 covers 16 residues. Between the trimmed V and J ends, which lost 6 bases and 0 bases, there was a span of 17 bases.

This clonotype occurred many times. The chain recombines TRBV7-9 with TRBJ1-3, with D hard to call. The germline V and J ends were trimmed by 2 bases and 5 bases, with 4 bases remaining between them. CDR3 size: 12 residues. From germline, CDR1 is SEHNR and CDR2 FQNEAQ (reference sequence). CDR3 in amino acids: CASSLSRNTIYF. CDR3 coding DNA: TGTGCCAGCAGCTTAAGCAGAAACACCATATATTTT.

As regards this clonotype: This could be a read error, since a much larger clone is one nucleotide away. The chain carries TRBV20-1 and TRBJ2-7, with D perhaps matching TRBD1 (5 bases). Germline V gene lookup returns CDR1 DFQATT and CDR2 SNEGSKA (reference sequence). The V end was cut by 2 bases, the J end by 6 bases, with 8 bases between. CDR3 length: 11 residues. For the CDR3, the DNA is TGCAGTGCTAGACAGGGCCGCGAGCAGTACTTC. Protein sequence: CSARQGREQYF.

The chain links TRBV7-2 to TRBJ2-7; 8 nucleotides line up with TRBD2. Germline CDR1 and CDR2: SGHTA and FQGNSA. The V segment lost 5 bases and the J segment 6 bases; nucleotides outside the gene matches: 9. This CDR3 has 14 amino acids. CDR3 coding DNA: TGTGCCAGCAGCGCTCCGGGACTAGACTCCGAGCAGTACTTC. It encodes CASSAPGLDSEQYF.

A few counts support this clonotype. V usage is TRBV6-2 or TRBV6-3 and J usage is TRBJ2-5; D gene unclear. Germline CDR1 and CDR2: MNHEY and SVGEGT. The CDR3 is 11 residues long. Trimming left V 5 bases short and J 11 bases short, with 12 bases between. The CDR3 bases are TGTGCCAGCAGTCACGGACGGCCACAGTACTTC. This translates into CASSHGRPQYF.

V gene TRBV20-1 combines with J gene TRBJ1-5; no reliable D call. The V gene's germline CDR1 is DFQATT and CDR2 SNEGSKA (reference sequence). The CDR3 extends over 14 amino acids. V was cut by 2 bases and J by 9 bases, with 17 bases left in between. The CDR3, as DNA: TGCAGTGCTAGACGGGAAAAGGCTGGTCGGCCCCAGCATTTT. Its translation: CSARREKAGRPQHF.

The genes are TRBV29-1 and TRBJ2-7; D unclear. Trimming removed 8 bases from V and 3 bases from J, with 8 bases in between. The germline V gene has CDR1 SQVTM and CDR2 ANQGSEA. The CDR3 is made up of 10 amino acids. This chain's CDR3 is CSFLYYEQYF. For the CDR3, the DNA is TGCAGCTTCCTATACTACGAGCAGTACTTC.

Regarding this clonotype: With a much larger clone just one base away, this may be a read error. This sequence joins TRBV7-2 and TRBJ1-1; tentative D call: TRBD1 (6 bases). The CDR3 has 15 amino acids. Per the germline V gene, CDR1 is SGHTA and CDR2 is FQGNSA. CDR3 bases: TGTGCCAGCAGCTTAAGTCAGGGGATGAACACTGAAGGTTTCTTT. Amino acid sequence: CASSLSQGMNTEGFF.

Regarding this clonotype: Possible read error: a much larger clone is one base away. The chain joins TRBV10-3 to TRBJ1-3; D possibly corresponds to TRBD1 (6 bases). The CDR3 sequence is 16 residues long. Germline-derived CDR1 and CDR2 are ENHRY and SYGVKD. The CDR3: CAISESAGVIRDTLYF. The CDR3 DNA is TGTGCCATCAGTGAGTCGGCGGGGGTAATTAGGGACACCCTATATTTT.

In its sample, this clonotype was seen a few times. The V and J genes are TRBV2 and TRBJ1-6, with 10 bases that match TRBD1. The CDR3 contains 14 residues. Germline V gene sequence: CDR1 SNHLY, CDR2 FYNNEI. Trimming removed 5 bases from V and 9 bases from J; junction bases left unmatched: 4. DNA for the CDR3: TGTGCCAGCAGTTCGGACAGGGGGAGTTCACCCCTCCACTTT. Protein product: CASSSDRGSSPLHF.

This clonotype has just a few counts. This CDR3 reads CASSFRRTASNTGELFF. The CDR3 bases are TGTGCCAGCTCCTTCCGGCGGACAGCCTCGAACACCGGGGAGCTGTTTTTT. This sequence joins TRBV10-3 and TRBJ2-2, with TRBD1 as a possible D gene (6 bases). Germline V gene sequence: CDR1 ENHRY, CDR2 SYGVKD. The CDR3 covers 17 residues. The germline V and J ends were trimmed by 10 bases and 0 bases, with 21 bases remaining between them.

Comments on this clonotype: This may be a read error: a much more frequent sequence differs by one nucleotide. This chain links TRBV2 with TRBJ2-6; 10 bases are a match to TRBD2. The CDR3 runs 16 residues. Germline-derived CDR1 and CDR2 are SNHLY and FYNNEI. The trim removed 9 bases at V and 0 bases at J, leaving 5 bases unmatched. The CDR3: CARTSGAPSGANVLTF. The CDR3 DNA is TGTGCCAGAACTAGCGGGGCCCCCTCTGGGGCCAACGTCCTGACTTTC.

Points on this clonotype: This may stem from a read error, because a much larger clone lies one nucleotide away. The J gene is TRBJ2-5, the V gene TRBV4-3, with D perhaps matching TRBD1 or TRBD2 (6 bases each). CDR1 and CDR2 from the germline V gene are LGHNA and YSLEER. V was trimmed by 5 bases and J by 4 bases, leaving 20 bases between them. The CDR3 contains 16 residues. In DNA, the CDR3 is TGCGCCAGCAGCTTCGCCGGAGGGCCCAGGGGAGAGACCCAGTACTTC. Translation gives CASSFAGGPRGETQYF.

As for this clonotype: This may be a read error, as it is one base from a much larger clone. The V and J genes are TRBV20-1 and TRBJ1-1, with a possible D match to TRBD1 (6 bases). Germline CDR1 is DFQATT and CDR2 is SNEGSKA (reference sequence). The CDR3 extends over 14 amino acids. This chain's CDR3 is CSVAVDRKNAEAFF. The CDR3 nucleotides are TGCAGTGTTGCCGTTGACAGGAAGAACGCTGAAGCTTTCTTT.

This clonotype was observed many times. The V call is TRBV6-5, the J call TRBJ2-7, with TRBD1 matching 9 bases. The CDR3 has 13 residues. The V segment lost 2 bases and the J segment 6 bases; nucleotides outside the gene matches: 2. Germline assignment: CDR1 MNHEY and CDR2 SVGAGI. Here the CDR3 DNA reads TGTGCCAGCAGTTACCGACAGGGGGGCGAGCAGTACTTC. It codes for CASSYRQGGEQYF.

This clonotype was observed many times. This rearrangement joins TRBV2 to TRBJ1-5; D ambiguous. The ends were cut back, 3 bases at V and 6 bases at J, with 15 bases in the middle. CDR1 is SNHLY and CDR2 is FYNNEI in the germline V gene. The CDR3 runs 15 residues. CDR3 amino acids: CASSEEGPSIQPQHF. The CDR3 DNA is TGTGCCAGCAGTGAGGAAGGTCCCTCGATTCAGCCCCAGCATTTT.